This T cell receptor (beta chain) is drawn from a study of blood T cell repertoires in COVID-19. Study-wide background: The origin of the acute and convalescent COVID-19 samples was the United States, Italy and Spain. Nucleic acid was either cDNA or gDNA, and it came from T cells, B-cell-depleted T cells, or PBMCs.

This CDR3 has 14 residues. V was shortened by 0 bases and J by 4 bases, with 7 bases between the two germline ends. Looked up from germline, CDR1 is MNHEY and CDR2 is SVGAGI. Sequenced by immunoSEQ multiplex PCR; TCRdb stores in-frame clones only, minus some. The repertoire holds 300,000 or so clones, with about 83% as singletons. This sequence joins TRBV6-5 and TRBJ2-1, with D uncertain. Source material: peripheral blood. The sequence was obtained from a woman aged 50 to 60 with acute or convalescent COVID-19. The CDR3 coding sequence is TGTGCCAGCAGTTACTCCTCGGTATACAATGAGCAGTTCTTC. It translates to CASSYSSVYNEQFF.